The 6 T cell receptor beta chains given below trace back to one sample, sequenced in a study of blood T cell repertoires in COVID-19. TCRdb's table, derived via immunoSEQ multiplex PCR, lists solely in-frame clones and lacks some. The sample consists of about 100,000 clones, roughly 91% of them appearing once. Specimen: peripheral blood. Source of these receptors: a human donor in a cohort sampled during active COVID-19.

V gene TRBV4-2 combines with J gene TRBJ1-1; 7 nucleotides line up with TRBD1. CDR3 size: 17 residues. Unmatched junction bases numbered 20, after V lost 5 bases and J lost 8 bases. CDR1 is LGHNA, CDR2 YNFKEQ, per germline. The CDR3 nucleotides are TGTGCCAGCAGCGAAGTCGTAGGACAGGCCTATAACCAGGAAGCTTTCTTT. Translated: CASSEVVGQAYNQEAFF.

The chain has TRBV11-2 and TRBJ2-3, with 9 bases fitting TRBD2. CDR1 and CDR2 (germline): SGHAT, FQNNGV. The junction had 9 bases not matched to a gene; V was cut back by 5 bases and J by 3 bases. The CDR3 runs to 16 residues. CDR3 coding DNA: TGTGCCAGCAGCCCCAGTAGCGGGGGATATACAGATACGCAGTATTTT. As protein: CASSPSSGGYTDTQYF. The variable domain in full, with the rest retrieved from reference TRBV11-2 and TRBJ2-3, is EAGVAQSPRYKIIEKRQSVAFWCNPISGHATLYWYQQILGQGPKLLIQFQNNGVVDDSQLPKDRFSAERLKGVDSTLKIQPAKLEDSAVYLCASSPSSGGYTDTQYFGPGTRLTVL.

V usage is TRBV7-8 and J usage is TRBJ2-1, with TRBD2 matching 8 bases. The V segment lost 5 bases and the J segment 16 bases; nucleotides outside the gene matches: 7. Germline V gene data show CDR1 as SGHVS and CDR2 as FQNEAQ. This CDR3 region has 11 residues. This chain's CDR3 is CASSLGLARFF. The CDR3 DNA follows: TGTGCCAGCAGCCTAGGACTAGCCCGCTTCTTC.

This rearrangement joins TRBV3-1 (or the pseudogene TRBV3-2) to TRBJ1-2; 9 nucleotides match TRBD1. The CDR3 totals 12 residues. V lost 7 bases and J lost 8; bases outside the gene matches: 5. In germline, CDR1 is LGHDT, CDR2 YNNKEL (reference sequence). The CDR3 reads CASTRTGEGYTF. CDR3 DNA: TGTGCCAGCACCCGGACAGGGGAAGGCTACACCTTC.

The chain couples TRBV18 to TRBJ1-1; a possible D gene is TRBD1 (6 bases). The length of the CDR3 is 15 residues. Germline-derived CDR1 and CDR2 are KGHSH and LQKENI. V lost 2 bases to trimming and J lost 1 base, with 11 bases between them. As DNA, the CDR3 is TGTGCCAGCTCACCAATGGACAGAACGAACACTGAAGCTTTCTTT. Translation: CASSPMDRTNTEAFF.

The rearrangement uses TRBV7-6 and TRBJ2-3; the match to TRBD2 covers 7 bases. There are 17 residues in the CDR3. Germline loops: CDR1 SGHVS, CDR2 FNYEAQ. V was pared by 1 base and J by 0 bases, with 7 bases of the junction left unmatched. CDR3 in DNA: TGTGCCAGCAGCTTAGTGGGGGGGAAGTTGAGCACAGATACGCAGTATTTT. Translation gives CASSLVGGKLSTDTQYF. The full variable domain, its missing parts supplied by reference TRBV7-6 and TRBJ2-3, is GAGVSQSPRYKVTKRGQDVALRCDPISGHVSLYWYRQALGQGPEFLTYFNYEAQQDKSGLPNDRFSAERPEGSISTLTIQRTEQRDSAMYRCASSLVGGKLSTDTQYFGPGTRLTVL.